This T cell receptor beta chain stems from a study of T cell repertoires in cytomegalovirus infection (dated by TCRdb to about 2019). As for the study more broadly: The peptide stimulations were aimed at well-studied HLA-B-restricted epitopes as well as recently identified HLA-C-restricted CMV epitopes, whose presentation resists viral immunomodulation. Donor HLA type was relevant to the analysis, as public TCR beta signatures indicated carriage of CMV infection together with the matching HLA type. What the work shows at the level of the full study, not this receptor alone: The ex vivo response was dominated by HLA-C-restricted CMV-specific TCR beta clonotypes, and the single most frequent clonotype in two of eight donors was supplied by these HLA-C-restricted clonotypes. Carriers of CMV infection plus the relevant HLA type were discriminated by the cumulative frequency of public TCR beta family members in the study cohort and in an independent roughly 380-donor cohort.

Taken from cysteine to phenylalanine, the CDR3 has 11 residues. Only CDR3 DNA remains: 33 bases, in frame from the first base. Looking up the germline V gene (reference sequence) yields CDR1 MNHEY and CDR2 SMNVEV. Deletion took 8 bases off V and 4 bases off J, with a span of 8 bases between the germline ends. Data came from an Illumina HiSeq 1500. TCRdb ran its own pipeline on the public reads, namely fastp trimming at Q25 and MiXCR clone calling, and kept in-frame beta chains. Identical CDR3 proteins give one entry, which carries the most common genes and DNA. This sample comprises about 770,000 distinct CDR3 sequences, roughly 29% of them detected only once. About an eighth of the sample is taken by the ten largest. Read against the paper, the sample's treatment or condition label means: in vitro stimulation with specific CMV peptide epitopes to enrich CMV-specific T cells. This clonotype was detected many times. What antigen it recognizes has not been identified. Base qualities are not at hand, and no much larger clone is one base apart.

The chain couples TRBV27 to TRBJ1-1, with no D gene named confidently. This TCR was sampled from a human donor in good health (CMV status not recorded). Some clones in this sample may be carry-over from other donors' samples. The sample consisted of cultured CD8+ T cells from PBMCs, taken from culture after CMV antigen stimulation. The CDR3 region: CASGRGTEAFF. In nucleotides, the sequence is TGTGCCAGCGGCCGCGGCACTGAAGCTTTCTTT.